The 13 T cell receptor beta chains in this list originate from one sample, sequenced in a study of cytomegalovirus exposure and HLA in healthy donors. Primers for the PCR totalled 60 Vbeta and 13 Jbeta. The method was immunoSEQ multiplex PCR; TCRdb's version includes in-frame clones alone and lacks a portion of them. The table lists some 170,000 clones, over 60% of them singletons. Sequencing was carried out using PBMCs. The receptors derive from a man in his forties or fifties in good health and CMV-seropositive.

V and J are TRBV7-6 and TRBJ2-3, with a possible D match to TRBD1 (5 bases). The germline V gene encodes CDR1 SGHVS and CDR2 FNYEAQ. The CDR3 totals 15 residues. The V end lost 5 bases, the J end lost 2 bases, and 14 bases lay between the germline ends. DNA for the CDR3: TGTGCCAGCAGCCCAGGGCCAGCCAACACAGATACGCAGTATTTT. Amino acids: CASSPGPANTDTQYF.

Note on this clone: This CDR3 is also generated by other DNA sequences in the sample. The chain joins TRBV7-9 to TRBJ2-1; 7 positions match TRBD1. V trimming: 1 base; J trimming: 6 bases; junction bases outside the gene matches: 0. Germline CDR1 is SEHNR and CDR2 is FQNEAQ (reference sequence). The CDR3 totals 13 residues. CDR3 protein: CASSLGTGNEQFF. The CDR3, as DNA: TGTGCCAGCAGCTTAGGGACAGGCAATGAGCAGTTCTTC. The entire variable domain, with the rest obtained from reference TRBV7-9 and TRBJ2-1, is as follows: DTGVSQNPRHKITKRGQNVTFRCDPISEHNRLYWYRQTLGQGPEFLTYFQNEAQLEKSRLLSDRFSAERPKGSFSTLEIQRTEQGDSAMYLCASSLGTGNEQFFGPGTRLTVL.

The chain links TRBV6-5 to TRBJ2-5; 10 bases match TRBD2. Germline V lookup: CDR1 MNHEY, CDR2 SVGAGI. V lost 7 bases and J lost 1; bases outside the gene matches: 6. This CDR3 is 15 amino acids long. The CDR3 reads CASNGLAATQETQYF. CDR3 bases: TGTGCCAGCAACGGACTAGCGGCCACCCAAGAGACCCAGTACTTC.

This chain connects TRBV2 to TRBJ2-3, with 7 bases aligning to TRBD2. Trimming cost V 5 bases and J 2 bases; bases outside gene matches: 7. The CDR3 sequence is 15 residues long. Germline CDR1 SNHLY, CDR2 FYNNEI. CDR3 DNA sequence: TGTGCCAGCAGTCTGGGGACTATCTTCACAGATACGCAGTATTTT. Its protein product is CASSLGTIFTDTQYF.

The gene calls are TRBV6-1 and TRBJ2-3; TRBD2 matches at 11 bases. The CDR3 is 15 residues long. The V gene end was trimmed by 5 bases and the J gene end by 3 bases; junction bases not matched to a gene: 4. CDR1 is MNHNS and CDR2 is SASEGT in the germline V gene. CDR3 amino acids: CASSRLAGLTDTQYF. CDR3 DNA sequence: TGTGCCAGCAGTCGACTAGCGGGACTAACAGATACGCAGTATTTT.

The chain carries TRBV20-1 and TRBJ2-7; D call uncertain. The CDR3 totals 11 residues. The V end was cut by 7 bases, the J end by 7 bases, with 14 bases between. Germline CDR1 reads DFQATT; CDR2 reads SNEGSKA (reference sequence). The CDR3, as DNA: TGCAGTGGCCATACCGGAGAGGAGCAGTACTTC. Encoded protein: CSGHTGEEQYF.

V and J are TRBV2 and TRBJ2-7, with 8 bases that match TRBD1. With 4 bases clipped from V and 6 bases from J, the junction kept 8 bases outside the gene matches. CDR1 is SNHLY, CDR2 FYNNEI, per germline. CDR3 size: 14 residues. The CDR3 loop reads CASSGETGAAEQYF. The CDR3 coding sequence is TGTGCCAGCAGTGGGGAGACAGGGGCTGCCGAGCAGTACTTC.

The chain combines TRBV7-3 with TRBJ2-5; 7 bases fit TRBD1. With V trimmed by 2 bases and J by 4 bases, 7 bases remained unmatched. The CDR3 runs 15 residues. From germline, CDR1 is SGHTA and CDR2 FQGTGA. The CDR3 is CASSLGGRGPETQYF. CDR3 in DNA: TGTGCCAGCAGCTTAGGAGGAAGGGGGCCAGAGACCCAGTACTTC.

Comment on this clone: Other DNA sequences in this specimen translate into the identical CDR3. V usage is TRBV7-2 and J usage is TRBJ2-7; 13 nucleotides match TRBD2. The CDR3 contains 16 residues. CDR1 and CDR2 (germline): SGHTA, FQGNSA. Trimming took 5 bases from V and 3 from J; bases not matched to a gene: 7. DNA for the CDR3: TGTGCCAGCAGCCCGCCGGGACTAGCGGGGATCTACGAGCAGTACTTC. This sequence encodes CASSPPGLAGIYEQYF.

This clone has more than one count but fewer than ten. A read error may produce the germline difference seen at one junction end. The rearrangement joins TRBV7-3 to TRBJ2-4; possible D gene TRBD1, 6 bases. The CDR3 spans 12 residues. Looked up from germline, CDR1 is SGHTA and CDR2 is FQGTGA. In DNA form, the CDR3 reads TGTGCCAGCAGCTATTTCAGGGGTAGTCTCTCCTTC. This encodes CASSYFRGSLSF.

The rearrangement uses TRBV5-1 and TRBJ1-2; 8 bases are a match to TRBD1. Trimming at V came to 2 bases and at J to 8 bases, leaving 5 bases not matched to a gene. CDR1 is SGHRS and CDR2 is YFSETQ in the germline V gene. This CDR3 comprises 13 residues. The CDR3 loop reads CASSFGQGRGYTF. In DNA form, the CDR3 reads TGCGCCAGCAGCTTCGGACAGGGCCGAGGCTACACCTTC.

The chain is built from TRBV6-6 and TRBJ1-2; the D is unclear. The germline gives CDR1 MNHNY, CDR2 SVGAGI (reference sequence). The CDR3 has 16 amino acids. With 4 bases removed from V and 4 bases from J, the gap between germline ends came to 19 bases. Written as DNA, the CDR3 is TGTGCCAGCAGTTTGCCGGGAGCCGCCGAAACCTATGGCTACACCTTC. It translates to CASSLPGAAETYGYTF.

The CDR3 DNA is TGTGCCAGCAGCCCGGGGGACTATTCCATAGATACGCAGTATTTT. Translation gives CASSPGDYSIDTQYF. This rearrangement joins TRBV7-3 to TRBJ2-3; TRBD2 matches 7 bases. V lost 5 bases to trimming and J lost 5 bases; unmatched junction nucleotides: 10. CDR1 and CDR2 (germline): SGHTA, FQGTGA. The CDR3 runs 15 residues.